The 23 T cell receptor beta chains reported below all come from one sample, sequenced in a study of cytomegalovirus exposure and HLA in healthy donors (dated by TCRdb to the late 2010s). The method behind the library was the immunoSEQ multiplex PCR assay. A mixture of 60 forward primers for TCR Vbeta segments and 13 reverse primers for TCR Jbeta segments was used in the multiplex PCR. This is the immuneACCESS table as TCRdb keeps it, with only in-frame sequences that have V and J called. A part of the clones is gone; compared with another copy, unresolved V genes explain less than half, and the rest is unexplained. The sample yields approximately 130,000 clones; around 71% were counted once. The ten largest clones represent around 2.5% of the sample. Sequenced: PBMCs. The source of these receptors is a woman aged 60-70 years in good health and CMV-seropositive.

CDR3 DNA: TGCGCCAGCAGCCTTGGGACAGGGTCAGGCTACGAGCAGTACTTC. The encoded protein is CASSLGTGSGYEQYF. V and J are TRBV4-1 and TRBJ2-7, with 9 bases identical to TRBD1. Per germline, CDR1 MGHRA and CDR2 YSYEKL. Unmatched junction bases numbered 7, after V lost 4 bases and J lost 3 bases. The CDR3 is 15 residues long.

This sequence joins TRBV7-9 and TRBJ1-2; 11 bases map to TRBD1. CDR1 SEHNR and CDR2 FQNEAQ come from the germline V gene (reference sequence). The V gene end was trimmed by 3 bases and the J gene end by 0 bases; junction bases not matched to a gene: 3. The CDR3 length is 16 residues. In nucleotides, the CDR3 is TGTGCCAGCAGCTTCGGGACAGGGGGTTCTAACTATGGCTACACCTTC. It is translated as CASSFGTGGSNYGYTF. Filled out from reference TRBV7-9 and TRBJ1-2, the complete variable domain reads DTGVSQNPRHKITKRGQNVTFRCDPISEHNRLYWYRQTLGQGPEFLTYFQNEAQLEKSRLLSDRFSAERPKGSFSTLEIQRTEQGDSAMYLCASSFGTGGSNYGYTFGSGTRLTVV.

This sequence joins TRBV21-1 and TRBJ2-5; the D call of TRBD1 is as the table states it, not checked on the DNA. TRBV21-1 is shown as a pseudogene. This CDR3 is built from 15 residues. In DNA, the CDR3 is TGTGCCACCCTTAAACAGGGAACACAAAAAGAGACCCAGTACTTC. Translating it yields CATLKQGTQKETQYF.

V gene TRBV18 combines with J gene TRBJ2-7; perhaps TRBD1 as D (5 bases). Between the trimmed V and J ends, which lost 6 bases and 0 bases, there was a span of 15 bases. Germline V gene lookup returns CDR1 KGHSH and CDR2 LQKENI. The length of the CDR3 is 15 residues. For the CDR3, the DNA is TGTGCCAGCTCCCCCCCCGCAGGGCGCTCCTACGAGCAGTACTTC. Its protein is CASSPPAGRSYEQYF.

The chain carries TRBV7-3 and TRBJ1-2; D unresolved. Germline V gives CDR1 SGHTA, CDR2 FQGTGA. CDR3 length: 13 amino acids. Deletions cut 5 bases from V and 8 bases from J, with 15 bases between. CDR3 residues: CASSPSSPEGYTF. In DNA form, the CDR3 reads TGTGCCAGCAGCCCCTCTTCTCCCGAGGGCTACACCTTC.

This clone was found a few times. The rearrangement uses TRBV6-5 and TRBJ2-7, with 11 bases identical to TRBD2. The CDR3 totals 15 residues. Per the germline V gene, CDR1 is MNHEY and CDR2 is SVGAGI. V lost 6 bases to trimming and J lost 1 base; unmatched junction nucleotides: 5. CDR3 sequence (DNA): TGTGCCAGCAGCCGGACTAGCGGGCTATCCTACGAGCAGTACTTC. This translates into CASSRTSGLSYEQYF.

The gene calls are TRBV6-1 and TRBJ2-4; TRBD1 matches 9 bases. CDR1 and CDR2 (germline): MNHNS, SASEGT. The CDR3 extends over 13 amino acids. Unmatched junction bases numbered 8, after V lost 9 bases and J lost 8 bases. As DNA, the CDR3 is TGTGCCAGTAAGGAACAGGGGGCGGACATTCAGTACTTC. Translated, it gives CASKEQGADIQYF.

The J gene is TRBJ2-3, the V gene TRBV28; maybe TRBD2 (6 bases). This CDR3 has 16 residues. Per the germline V gene, CDR1 is MDHEN and CDR2 is SYDVKM. Between the trimmed V and J ends, which lost 3 bases and 6 bases, there was a span of 19 bases. The CDR3 region has the DNA TGTGCCAGCAGTTTTCGGGGGTTGTCTGGAGGGGATACGCAGTATTTT. This sequence encodes CASSFRGLSGGDTQYF. The entire variable domain, with the rest obtained from reference TRBV28 and TRBJ2-3, is as follows: DVKVTQSSRYLVKRTGEKVFLECVQDMDHENMFWYRQDPGLGLRLIYFSYDVKMKEKGDIPEGYSVSREKKERFSLILESASTNQTSMYLCASSFRGLSGGDTQYFGPGTRLTVL.

This clone was recorded a few times. Other DNA sequences from this sample encode an identical CDR3 as well. This CDR3 is CASSSTSGGSYEQYF. CDR3 DNA: TGTGCCAGCAGTTCGACTAGCGGGGGGAGCTACGAGCAGTACTTC. The J gene is TRBJ2-7, the V gene TRBV6-5; TRBD2 agrees at 13 bases. V trimming: 4 bases; J trimming: 3 bases; junction bases outside the gene matches: 3. The germline CDR1 and CDR2 sequences are MNHEY and SVGAGI. The CDR3 loop spans 15 amino acids.

V and J are TRBV19 and TRBJ1-5, with TRBD1 as a possible D gene (5 bases). V was cut by 6 bases and J by 3 bases, with 12 bases left in between. CDR1 is LNHDA, CDR2 SQIVND, per germline (reference sequence). The CDR3 totals 14 residues. The CDR3 DNA is TGTGCCAGTAGGTTCACAGGAGACAATCAGCCCCAGCATTTT. Its protein is CASRFTGDNQPQHF.

This chain joins TRBV10-2 and TRBJ2-7, with a weak D call TRBD1 (6 bases). This CDR3 has 15 residues. Trimming cost V 6 bases and J 0 bases, with 15 bases left between them. Germline-derived CDR1 and CDR2 are WSHSY and SAAADI. For the CDR3, the DNA is TGCGCCAGCAGCCCTACAGGGTCTAGCTCCTACGAGCAGTACTTC. Translating gives CASSPTGSSSYEQYF.

This chain links TRBV15 with TRBJ1-1; 8 bases line up with TRBD1. V trimming: 5 bases; J trimming: 9 bases; junction bases outside the gene matches: 14. Germline V gene lookup returns CDR1 LNHNV and CDR2 YYDKDF (reference sequence). The length of the CDR3 is 15 residues. CDR3 DNA sequence: TGTGCCACCAGCGAAGGCCTCGGACAGGGATCTCAAGCTTTCTTT. Translating gives CATSEGLGQGSQAFF.

The rearrangement joins TRBV5-4 to TRBJ2-7, with TRBD2 matching 11 bases. Per the germline V gene, CDR1 is SGHNT and CDR2 is YYREEE (reference sequence). This CDR3 spans 14 amino acids. J was trimmed by 3 bases and V by 4 bases; bases with no gene match: 3. For the CDR3, the DNA is TGTGCCAGCAGCCCCGGGACTAGCGGCTACGAGCAGTACTTC. Its protein is CASSPGTSGYEQYF.

The chain employs TRBV27 and TRBJ1-1; 8 nucleotides line up with TRBD1. The CDR3 extends over 15 amino acids. Germline assignment: CDR1 MNHEY and CDR2 SMNVEV (reference sequence). V shed 3 bases and J 5 bases; nucleotides not matched to a gene: 8. The CDR3 loop is CASSFGQGGRTEAFF. The CDR3 nucleotides read TGTGCCAGCAGTTTCGGACAGGGTGGAAGGACTGAAGCTTTCTTT.

The gene calls are TRBV5-4 and TRBJ2-7; 12 bases align to TRBD1. The V gene's germline CDR1 is SGHNT and CDR2 YYREEE (reference sequence). The CDR3 contains 14 residues. V was clipped by 6 bases and J by 5 bases; unmatched bases: 6. The CDR3 coding sequence is TGTGCCAGCACCGGGACAGGGGGCGGGAACGAGCAGTACTTC. Encoded protein: CASTGTGGGNEQYF.

CDR3 sequence: CASSPRGFLQETQYF. The CDR3 DNA sequence: TGTGCCAGCAGCCCCAGGGGGTTCCTCCAAGAGACCCAGTACTTC. The chain combines TRBV7-3 with TRBJ2-5, with TRBD1 identical over 7 bases. The trim removed 5 bases at V and 1 base at J, leaving 7 bases unmatched. The CDR3 is made up of 15 amino acids. Germline values: CDR1 SGHTA, CDR2 FQGTGA.

The rearrangement uses TRBV10-2 and TRBJ1-2, with D possibly TRBD1 on 5 matching bases. CDR3 length: 13 amino acids. The germline gives CDR1 WSHSY, CDR2 SAAADI. The V gene lost 1 base and the J gene lost 4 bases, with 7 bases spanning the gap. CDR3 protein: CASSEWGGYGYTF. CDR3 sequence (DNA): TGCGCCAGCAGTGAGTGGGGGGGCTATGGCTACACCTTC.

This chain joins TRBV6-5 and TRBJ1-3; D may be TRBD1 (6 bases). Germline V lookup: CDR1 MNHEY, CDR2 SVGAGI. Trimming cost V 5 bases and J 4 bases, with 6 bases left between them. This CDR3 region has 12 residues. This CDR3 reads CASSGQGNTIYF. CDR3 DNA: TGTGCCAGCAGTGGACAGGGAAACACCATATATTTT.

This chain connects TRBV19 to TRBJ2-2, with D possibly TRBD2 on 5 matching bases. The CDR3 loop spans 14 amino acids. Deletions cut 6 bases from V and 6 bases from J, with 14 bases between. Per germline, CDR1 LNHDA and CDR2 SQIVND (reference sequence). CDR3 in amino acids: CASSGIYVAGELFF. The CDR3 DNA is TGTGCCAGTAGCGGGATTTACGTGGCCGGGGAGCTGTTTTTT.

The chain has TRBV7-6 and TRBJ2-4; weak D call: TRBD1 (6 bases). V lost 1 base and J 14 bases, leaving 15 bases between the germline ends. Germline-derived CDR1 and CDR2 are SGHVS and FNYEAQ. The CDR3 length is 13 residues. The CDR3 reads CASSLGTGHPEYF. As DNA, the CDR3 is TGTGCCAGCAGCTTAGGGACGGGACACCCCGAGTACTTC.

This clone was seen more than once but under ten times. The V and J genes are TRBV5-1 and TRBJ1-4; D is possibly TRBD1 (6 bases). Deletions cut 4 bases from V and 3 bases from J, with 13 bases between. This CDR3 contains 15 residues. CDR1 is SGHRS, CDR2 YFSETQ, per germline. The CDR3 DNA follows: TGCGCCAGCAGCCTTCAAGGACAGTCTAATGAAAAACTGTTTTTT. It yields the protein CASSLQGQSNEKLFF.

This clone appeared a few times. The gene calls are TRBV6-1 and TRBJ1-5, with D possibly TRBD1 on 5 matching bases. From germline, CDR1 is MNHNS and CDR2 SASEGT. The CDR3 consists of 11 residues. Trimming took 7 bases from V and 7 from J, leaving 8 bases between them. The CDR3: CASTQGQPQHF. CDR3 coding DNA: TGTGCCAGCACGCAGGGACAGCCCCAGCATTTT.

The chain combines TRBV27 with TRBJ2-5, with TRBD1 as a possible D gene (5 bases). TRBJ2-7 explains the end of the DNA better; the J call may be wrong. The CDR3 consists of 13 residues. Germline loops: CDR1 MNHEY, CDR2 SMNVEV (reference sequence). The CDR3 nucleotides are TGTGCCAGCAGTTTGTCCAGGGCGTACGAGCAGTACTTC. Protein: CASSLSRAYEQYF.